Here is one TCR beta chain with its context. The antigen remains undetermined. For the second PCR, which ran for about 6 to 12 cycles, a sample-barcoded 5' primer and a J-beta primer mix were used. Tagging of each cDNA molecule was performed by a template-switch adaptor with 12 random nucleotides. All samples yielded 2.5 million or more CDR3-containing paired-end reads. TCRdb recomputed calls from the 5' RACE reads with MiXCR, one row per CDR3 protein. The sample yields about 640,000 distinct CDR3 sequences, approximately 59% seen once. The sample is drawn from a study of blood T cells in healthy people across ages. Researchers report isolating at least 6.5 million PBMCs per sample. Between the trimmed V and J ends, which lost 3 bases and 5 bases, there was a span of 18 bases. Germline CDR1 is SQVTM and CDR2 is ANQGSEA. The CDR3 totals 15 residues. Whole-study findings and limits: There was no known CMV status for donors, so expanded clonotype changes were possibly confounded.

The chain combines TRBV29-1 with TRBJ2-3; a possible D gene is TRBD1 (5 bases). The sequencing input was blood. This clonotype was sampled from a man between 60 and 75 years old in good health. CDR3 sequence reads: CSVDRQGGSLDTQYF. DNA of the CDR3: TGCAGCGTTGATCGGCAGGGCGGTTCTCTAGATACGCAGTATTTT.